The T cell receptor (beta chain) described here comes from a study of regulatory T cells in long-lasting Graves disease. In building TCR beta libraries, iRepertoire HTBI primers were used together with Arm-PCR of CDR3 regions. A single record per CDR3 protein comes from TCRdb applying MiXCR to the multiplex PCR reads. Altogether around 500,000 distinct CDR3 sequences are present, 12% being singletons, with the ten largest covering roughly 8.2%. Trimming removed 4 bases from V and 5 bases from J, with 16 bases in between. This CDR3 is 16 amino acids long. From germline, CDR1 is SGHDT and CDR2 YYEEEE. Time point: newly diagnosed GD, antithyroid drugs for less than 3 months. Extracted PBMC RNA gave rise to the TCR library. The sample was also linked to a second study, of T cells in Graves' hyperthyroidism and ophthalmopathy.

The chain recombines TRBV5-6 with TRBJ1-6; D gene uncertain. The origin of this receptor is a woman aged 25-40 years with Graves disease. The specimen was peripheral blood mononuclear cells (PBMCs), collected at new diagnosis, from a patient treated with antithyroid drugs. The CDR3 nucleotides are TGTGCCAGCAGCGGCCCGATTCGTACGCATAATTCACCCCTCCACTTT. Protein product: CASSGPIRTHNSPLHF.